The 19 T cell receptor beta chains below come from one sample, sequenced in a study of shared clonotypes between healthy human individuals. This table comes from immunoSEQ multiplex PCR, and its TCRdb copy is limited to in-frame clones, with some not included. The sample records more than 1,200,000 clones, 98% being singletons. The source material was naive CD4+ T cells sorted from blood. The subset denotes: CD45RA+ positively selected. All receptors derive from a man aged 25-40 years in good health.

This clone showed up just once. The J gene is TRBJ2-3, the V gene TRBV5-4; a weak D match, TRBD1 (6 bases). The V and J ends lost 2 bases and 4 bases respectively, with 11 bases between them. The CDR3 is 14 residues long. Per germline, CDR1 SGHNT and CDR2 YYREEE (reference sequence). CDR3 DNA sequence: TGTGCCAGCAGCTTAGTATCAGGGGCAGATACGCAGTATTTT. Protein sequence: CASSLVSGADTQYF.

CDR3 protein: CASSLGVADHNEQFF. CDR3 in DNA: TGTGCCAGCAGCTTAGGGGTAGCGGACCACAATGAGCAGTTCTTC. The genes are TRBV11-3 and TRBJ2-1; weak D call: TRBD2 (6 bases). Trimming left V 1 base short and J 5 bases short, with 12 bases between. The CDR3 contains 15 residues. Germline values: CDR1 SGHNT, CDR2 YENEEA.

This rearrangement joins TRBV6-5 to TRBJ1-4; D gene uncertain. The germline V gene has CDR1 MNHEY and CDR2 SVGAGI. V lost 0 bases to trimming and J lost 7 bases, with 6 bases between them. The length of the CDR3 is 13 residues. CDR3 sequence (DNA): TGTGCCAGCAGTTACTCGATGGGTGAAAAACTGTTTTTT. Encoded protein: CASSYSMGEKLFF.

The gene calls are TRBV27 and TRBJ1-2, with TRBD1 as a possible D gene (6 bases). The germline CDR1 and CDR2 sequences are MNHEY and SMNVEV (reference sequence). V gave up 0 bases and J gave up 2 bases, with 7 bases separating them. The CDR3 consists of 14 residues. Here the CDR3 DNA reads TGTGCCAGCAGTTTATCTGGGACAAACTATGGCTACACCTTC. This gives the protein CASSLSGTNYGYTF.

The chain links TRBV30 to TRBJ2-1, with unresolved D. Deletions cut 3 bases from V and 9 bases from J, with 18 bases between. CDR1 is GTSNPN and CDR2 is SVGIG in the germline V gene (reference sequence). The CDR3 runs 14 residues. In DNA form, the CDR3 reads TGTGCCTGGAGGAAGGAGATCGGGTCCAGTGAGCAGTTCTTC. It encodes CAWRKEIGSSEQFF.

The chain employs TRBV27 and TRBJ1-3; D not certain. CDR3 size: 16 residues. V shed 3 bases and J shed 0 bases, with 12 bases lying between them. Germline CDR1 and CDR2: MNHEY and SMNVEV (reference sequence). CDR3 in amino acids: CASSFGQPHSGNTIYF. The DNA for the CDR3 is TGTGCCAGCAGTTTCGGGCAGCCCCACTCTGGAAACACCATATATTTT.

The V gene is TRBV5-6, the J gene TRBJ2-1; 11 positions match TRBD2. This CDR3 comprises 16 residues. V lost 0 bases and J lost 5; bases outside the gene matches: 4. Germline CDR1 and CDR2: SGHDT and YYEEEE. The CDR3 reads CASSLVGLAGNNEQFF. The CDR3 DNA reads TGTGCCAGCAGCTTGGTTGGACTAGCGGGTAACAATGAGCAGTTCTTC.

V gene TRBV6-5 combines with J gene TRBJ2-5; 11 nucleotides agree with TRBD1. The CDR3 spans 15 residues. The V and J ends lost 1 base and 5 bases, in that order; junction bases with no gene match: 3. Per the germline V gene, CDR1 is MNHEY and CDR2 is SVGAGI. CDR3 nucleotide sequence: TGTGCCAGCAGTTACTGGACAGGGGGCAAGGAGACCCAGTACTTC. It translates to CASSYWTGGKETQYF.

CDR3: CASSDPTGPRDTQYF. CDR3 in DNA: TGTGCCAGCAGTGATCCTACGGGTCCGCGGGATACGCAGTATTTT. This chain joins TRBV25-1 and TRBJ2-3, with D uncertain. The ends were cut back, 3 bases at V and 6 bases at J, with 16 bases in the middle. Per the germline V gene, CDR1 is MGHDK and CDR2 is SYGVNS. This CDR3 comprises 15 residues. The whole variable domain, filled in from reference TRBV25-1 and TRBJ2-3, reads EADIYQTPRYLVIGTGKKITLECSQTMGHDKMYWYQQDPGMELHLIHYSYGVNSTEKGDLSSESTVSRIRTEHFPLTLESARPSHTSQYLCASSDPTGPRDTQYFGPGTRLTVL.

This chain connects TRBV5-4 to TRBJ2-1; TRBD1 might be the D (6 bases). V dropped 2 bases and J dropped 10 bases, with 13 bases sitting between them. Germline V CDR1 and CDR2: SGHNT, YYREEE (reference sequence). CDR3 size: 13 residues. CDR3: CASSLQGPGEQFF. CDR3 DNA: TGTGCCAGCAGCTTACAGGGCCCGGGGGAGCAGTTCTTC.

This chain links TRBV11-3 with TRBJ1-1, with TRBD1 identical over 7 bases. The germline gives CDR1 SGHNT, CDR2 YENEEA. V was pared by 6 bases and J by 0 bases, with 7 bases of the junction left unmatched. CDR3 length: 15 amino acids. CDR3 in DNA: TGTGCCAGCAGTCGGGACAGCCTAATGAACACTGAAGCTTTCTTT. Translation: CASSRDSLMNTEAFF. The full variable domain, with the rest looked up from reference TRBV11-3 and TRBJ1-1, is EAGVVQSPRYKIIEKKQPVAFWCNPISGHNTLYWYLQNLGQGPELLIRYENEEAVDDSQLPKDRFSAERLKGVDSTLKIQPAELGDSAVYLCASSRDSLMNTEAFFGQGTRLTVV.

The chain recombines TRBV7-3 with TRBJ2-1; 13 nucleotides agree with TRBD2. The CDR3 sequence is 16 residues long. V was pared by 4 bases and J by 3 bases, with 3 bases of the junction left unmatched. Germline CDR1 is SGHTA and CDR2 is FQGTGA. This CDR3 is CASSSGTSGVYNEQFF. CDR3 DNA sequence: TGTGCCAGCAGCTCCGGGACTAGCGGGGTCTACAATGAGCAGTTCTTC.

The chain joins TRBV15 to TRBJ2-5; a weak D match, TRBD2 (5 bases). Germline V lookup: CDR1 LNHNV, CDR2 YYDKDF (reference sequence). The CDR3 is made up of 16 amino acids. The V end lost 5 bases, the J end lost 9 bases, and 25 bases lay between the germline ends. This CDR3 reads CATSQMRAGLTGSQYF. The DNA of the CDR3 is TGTGCCACCAGCCAAATGAGGGCTGGCTTAACGGGGTCCCAGTACTTC.

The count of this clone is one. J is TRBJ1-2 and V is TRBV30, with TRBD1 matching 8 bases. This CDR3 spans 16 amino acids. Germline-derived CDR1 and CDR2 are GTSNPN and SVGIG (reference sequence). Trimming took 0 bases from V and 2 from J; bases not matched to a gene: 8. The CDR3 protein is CAWSVLSQGANYGYTF. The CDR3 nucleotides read TGTGCCTGGAGTGTACTTTCCCAGGGGGCGAACTATGGCTACACCTTC.

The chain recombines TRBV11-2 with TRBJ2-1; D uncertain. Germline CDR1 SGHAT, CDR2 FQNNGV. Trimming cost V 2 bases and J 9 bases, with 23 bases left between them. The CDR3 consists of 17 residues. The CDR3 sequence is CASSLNGITVKPGEQFF. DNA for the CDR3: TGTGCCAGCAGCTTAAATGGAATAACGGTTAAACCGGGTGAGCAGTTCTTC.

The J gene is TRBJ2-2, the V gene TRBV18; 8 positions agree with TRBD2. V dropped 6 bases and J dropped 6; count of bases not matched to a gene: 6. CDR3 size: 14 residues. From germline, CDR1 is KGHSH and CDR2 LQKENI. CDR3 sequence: CASSRGLDPGELFF. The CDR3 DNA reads TGTGCCAGCTCCCGGGGACTAGACCCCGGGGAGCTGTTTTTT. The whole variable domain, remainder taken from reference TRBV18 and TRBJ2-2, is NAGVMQNPRHLVRRRGQEARLRCSPMKGHSHVYWYRQLPEEGLKFMVYLQKENIIDESGMPKERFSAEFPKEGPSILRIQQVVRGDSAAYFCASSRGLDPGELFFGEGSRLTVL.

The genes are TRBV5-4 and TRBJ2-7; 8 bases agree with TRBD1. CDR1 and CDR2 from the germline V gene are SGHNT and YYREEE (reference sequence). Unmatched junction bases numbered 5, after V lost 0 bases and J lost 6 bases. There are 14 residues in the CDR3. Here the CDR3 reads CASSLDDTGGEQYF. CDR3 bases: TGTGCCAGCAGCTTGGACGATACAGGGGGCGAGCAGTACTTC.

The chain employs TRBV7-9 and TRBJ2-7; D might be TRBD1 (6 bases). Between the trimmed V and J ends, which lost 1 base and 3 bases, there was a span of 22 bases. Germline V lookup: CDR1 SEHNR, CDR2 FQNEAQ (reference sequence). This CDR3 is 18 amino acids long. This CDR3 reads CASSLDSRNREGRYEQYF. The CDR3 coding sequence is TGTGCCAGCAGCTTAGACTCGCGAAACAGGGAAGGACGCTACGAGCAGTACTTC.

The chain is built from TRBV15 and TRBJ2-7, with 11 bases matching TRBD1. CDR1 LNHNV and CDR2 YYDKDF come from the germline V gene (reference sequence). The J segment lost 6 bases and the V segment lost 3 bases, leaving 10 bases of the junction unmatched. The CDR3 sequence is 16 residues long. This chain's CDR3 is CATSRGVGQGAFEQYF. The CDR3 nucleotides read TGTGCCACCAGCAGGGGTGTTGGACAGGGGGCGTTCGAGCAGTACTTC.